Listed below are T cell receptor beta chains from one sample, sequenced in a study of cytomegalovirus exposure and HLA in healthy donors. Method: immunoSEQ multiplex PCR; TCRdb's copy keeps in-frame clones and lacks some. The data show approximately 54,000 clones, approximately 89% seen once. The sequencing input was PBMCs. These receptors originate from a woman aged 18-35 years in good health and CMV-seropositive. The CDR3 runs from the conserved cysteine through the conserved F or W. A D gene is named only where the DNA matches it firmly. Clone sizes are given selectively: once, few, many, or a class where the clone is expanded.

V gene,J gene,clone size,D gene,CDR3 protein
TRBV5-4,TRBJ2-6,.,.,CASTLPAGSGANVLTF
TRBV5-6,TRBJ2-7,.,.,CASSRDLSSYEQYF
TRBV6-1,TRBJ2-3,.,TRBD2,CASSGVETSGATDTQYF
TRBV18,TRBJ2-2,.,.,CASSLGQNTGELFF
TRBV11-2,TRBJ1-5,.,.,CASSLDSGLSNQPQHF
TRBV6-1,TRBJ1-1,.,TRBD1,CASKGQRETEAFF
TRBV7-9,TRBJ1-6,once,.,CASSFTPAGRDRISPLHF
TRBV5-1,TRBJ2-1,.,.,CASSLGAENWDEQFF
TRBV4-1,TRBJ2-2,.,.,CASSQTGLNTGELFF
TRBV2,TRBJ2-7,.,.,CASSTPARDEQYF
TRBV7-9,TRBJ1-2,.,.,CASSGDQGLGGYTF
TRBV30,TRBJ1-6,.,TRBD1,CAWGDRGLNSPLHF
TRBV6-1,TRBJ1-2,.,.,CASSEVSGYGYTF
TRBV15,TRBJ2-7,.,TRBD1,CATSEEDGTGGFEQYF
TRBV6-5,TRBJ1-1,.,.,CASSVRGDQVEAFF
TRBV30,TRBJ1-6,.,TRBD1,CAWSGQGEHSPLHF
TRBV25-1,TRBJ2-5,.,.,CASSEDKRQETQYF
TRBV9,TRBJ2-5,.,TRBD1,CASSVSTGEGTQYF
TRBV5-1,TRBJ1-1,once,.,CASSLVFSGGNTEAFF
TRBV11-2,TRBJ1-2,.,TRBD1,CASSFTGTGELRGYTF
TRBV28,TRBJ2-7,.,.,CASSETQIGRYEQYF
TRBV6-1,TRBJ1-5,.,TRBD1,CASSAGTENQPQHF
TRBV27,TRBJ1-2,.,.,CASSLDTDYGYTF
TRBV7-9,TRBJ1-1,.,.,CASSYSQGIGAFF
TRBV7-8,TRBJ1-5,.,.,CASSIGGPFQPQHF
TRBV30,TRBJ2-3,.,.,CAWSLQGTSTDTQYF
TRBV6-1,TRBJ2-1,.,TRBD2,CASTQRGVVDNEQFF
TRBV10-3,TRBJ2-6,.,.,CAISEGTSSSGANVLTF
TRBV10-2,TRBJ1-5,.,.,CASRDINQPQHF
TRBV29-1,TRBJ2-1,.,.,CSVERSRGGNEQFF
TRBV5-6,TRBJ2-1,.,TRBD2,CASSPLAGSIDNEQFF
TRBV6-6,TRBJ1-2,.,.,CASSYDQDPPYGYTF
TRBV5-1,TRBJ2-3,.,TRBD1,CASSQDRALADTQYF
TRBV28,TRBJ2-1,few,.,CASSLGTEQFF
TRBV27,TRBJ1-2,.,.,CASSRQKDNYGYTF
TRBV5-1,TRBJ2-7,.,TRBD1,CASSWDREYEQYF
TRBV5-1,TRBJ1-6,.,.,CASSLRRGTPLHF
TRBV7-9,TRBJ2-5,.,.,CASSRPGTNQETQYF
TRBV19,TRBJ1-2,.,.,CASSGSNGIDGYTF
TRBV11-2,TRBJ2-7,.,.,CASRPTGSYEQYF
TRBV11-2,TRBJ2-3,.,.,CASSSTGTPSTDTQYF
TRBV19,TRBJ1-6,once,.,CASSTQVSSYNSPLHF
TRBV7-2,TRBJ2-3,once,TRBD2,CASSLRGSVAGGTDTQYF
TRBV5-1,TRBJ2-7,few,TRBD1,CASSINRGTYEQYF
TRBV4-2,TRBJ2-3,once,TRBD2,CASSQRTSGGNTDTQYF